This T cell receptor (beta chain) was identified in a study of T cells in Graves' hyperthyroidism and ophthalmopathy. Overall study findings and caveats: Ophthalmopathy, as predicted by the model, came a median 6.5 months after the prediction. The majority of expanded thyroid clonotypes above 0.001 also appeared in blood.

TCR beta CDR3 sequences were amplified from RNA transcripts. First-round RT-PCR of the TCR CDR3 relied on the HTBI primer set. TCRdb used MiXCR to reprocess the multiplex PCR reads, holding one entry per CDR3 protein. The sample yields around 300,000 distinct CDR3 sequences, roughly 14% seen once. This clonotype was detected ten times or more. The target antigen is unknown. These patients, aged 18 to 65, had recently diagnosed hyperthyroidism lasting under 2 months. Patients showing uncontrolled infection, other autoimmune disease, pregnancy or lactation were ineligible. The clonotype originates from a woman in her twenties or thirties with Graves' hyperthyroidism that later progressed to Graves' ophthalmopathy. Sequencing used blood.

The CDR3, as DNA: TGTGCCAGCGGCCCAGGGGCTGGAAACACCATATATTTT. It specifies CASGPGAGNTIYF. The chain combines TRBV3-1 with TRBJ1-3; maybe TRBD1 (6 bases). Germline CDR1 is LGHDT and CDR2 is YNNKEL (reference sequence). The CDR3 has 13 amino acids. Deletions cut 8 bases from V and 2 bases from J, with 10 bases between.